A single sample gave rise to the 30 T cell receptor beta chains below, sequenced in a study of blood T cell repertoires in COVID-19. Libraries were prepared by immunoSEQ multiplex PCR; TCRdb keeps only in-frame clonotypes and omits some of them. The sample has 150,000 to 200,000 clones, 78% seen once; the top ten hold 2.5% to 3.5%. The sample taken for sequencing was peripheral blood. The receptors originated from a woman of 80 years or more with active or convalescent COVID-19.

J is TRBJ2-2 and V is TRBV28; D unresolved. The CDR3 is 12 amino acids. Germline CDR1 MDHEN, CDR2 SYDVKM. V lost 7 bases to trimming and J lost 5 bases, with 8 bases between them. DNA for the CDR3: TGTGCCAGCACCCGGTTTACCGGGGAGCTGTTTTTT. Its protein is CASTRFTGELFF. Looking up the rest from reference TRBV28 and TRBJ2-2 gives the full variable domain: DVKVTQSSRYLVKRTGEKVFLECVQDMDHENMFWYRQDPGLGLRLIYFSYDVKMKEKGDIPEGYSVSREKKERFSLILESASTNQTSMYLCASTRFTGELFFGEGSRLTVL.

CDR3 region: CASSEEGAYQPQHF. The CDR3 nucleotides are TGTGCCAGCAGTGAAGAGGGGGCGTATCAGCCCCAGCATTTT. The V and J genes are TRBV2 and TRBJ1-5, with 7 bases fitting TRBD1. The CDR3 has 14 residues. The germline CDR1 and CDR2 sequences are SNHLY and FYNNEI. The ends lost 1 base at V and 5 bases at J; junction bases unmatched: 2.

V usage is TRBV30 and J usage is TRBJ2-7; D ambiguous. CDR3 size: 13 residues. V lost 4 bases to trimming and J lost 4 bases, with 14 bases between them. Germline CDR1 GTSNPN, CDR2 SVGIG (reference sequence). The CDR3 region is CAWTLGRKYEQYF. CDR3 sequence (DNA): TGTGCCTGGACTCTCGGCAGGAAGTACGAGCAGTACTTC. Drawing the rest from reference TRBV30 and TRBJ2-7, the complete variable domain is SQTIHQWPATLVQPVGSPLSLECTVEGTSNPNLYWYRQAAGRGLQLLFYSVGIGQISSEVPQNLSASRPQDRQFILSSKKLLLSDSGFYLCAWTLGRKYEQYFGPGTRLTVT.

The rearrangement links TRBV5-1 to TRBJ1-4; the match to TRBD1 covers 9 bases. This CDR3 is 14 amino acids long. J lost 8 bases, V lost 1 base, and 3 bases had no gene match. Germline V lookup: CDR1 SGHRS, CDR2 YFSETQ. CDR3 DNA: TGCGCCAGCAGCTTGACAGGGGGCGAGGAAAAACTGTTTTTT. Residues: CASSLTGGEEKLFF.

The chain couples TRBV19 to TRBJ1-1; 7 positions agree with TRBD1. The CDR3 spans 16 residues. J was trimmed by 1 base and V by 8 bases; bases with no gene match: 13. Germline lookup yields CDR1 LNHDA and CDR2 SQIVND (reference sequence). This CDR3 reads CASSTGPQLGNTEAFF. In DNA form, the CDR3 reads TGTGCCAGTTCGACAGGGCCTCAACTGGGGAACACTGAAGCTTTCTTT.

The chain joins TRBV27 to TRBJ1-1; D gene ambiguous. The germline V and J ends were trimmed by 3 bases and 4 bases, with 24 bases remaining between them. The CDR3 has 18 residues. Germline V gene lookup returns CDR1 MNHEY and CDR2 SMNVEV (reference sequence). For the CDR3, the DNA is TGTGCCAGCAGTTTGCTGGGGAAGGCGGGCCCGACGGTCACTGAAGCTTTCTTT. This encodes CASSLLGKAGPTVTEAFF.

This sequence joins TRBV7-2 and TRBJ1-2; D unclear. The CDR3 is 12 residues long. Per the germline V gene, CDR1 is SGHTA and CDR2 is FQGNSA. V dropped 5 bases and J dropped 3 bases, with 7 bases sitting between them. CDR3 DNA: TGTGCCAGCAGCCCCCGGTACTATGGCTACACCTTC. Its protein product is CASSPRYYGYTF.

The rearrangement links TRBV2 to TRBJ1-3, with D unresolved. V dropped 7 bases and J dropped 5 bases, with 12 bases sitting between them. The length of the CDR3 is 13 residues. Germline CDR1 SNHLY, CDR2 FYNNEI. The CDR3 sequence: CASKRVPRNTIYF. The CDR3 nucleotides read TGTGCCAGCAAGAGGGTCCCTCGAAACACCATATATTTT.

This clone was counted a few times. This chain links TRBV23-1 with TRBJ1-6; D is unresolved. TRBV23-1 is reported as an ORF; its role is uncertain. The CDR3 extends over 15 amino acids. Trimming pared 5 bases from V and 10 bases from J, leaving 18 bases between. The CDR3 DNA sequence: TGCGCCAGCAGTGGAACGGGGTTAGCGGACTCACCCCTCCACTTT. Protein sequence: CASSGTGLADSPLHF.

The CDR3 loop is CASMGQGIPNEKLFF. The CDR3 region has the DNA TGTGCCAGCATGGGACAGGGGATACCTAATGAAAAACTGTTTTTT. The V call is TRBV2, the J call TRBJ1-4; 10 bases are shared with TRBD1. Germline lookup yields CDR1 SNHLY and CDR2 FYNNEI. Trimming took 7 bases from V and 3 from J; bases not matched to a gene: 5. The CDR3 has 15 residues. The entire variable domain, with the rest obtained from reference TRBV2 and TRBJ1-4, is as follows: EPEVTQTPSHQVTQMGQEVILRCVPISNHLYFYWYRQILGQKVEFLVSFYNNEISEKSEIFDDQFSVERPDGSNFTLKIRSTKLEDSAMYFCASMGQGIPNEKLFFGSGTQLSVL.

The V call is TRBV5-1, the J call TRBJ1-6; the D gene is possibly TRBD1 (5 bases). Germline V gene lookup returns CDR1 SGHRS and CDR2 YFSETQ. V was pared by 3 bases and J by 7 bases, with 20 bases between. This CDR3 contains 17 residues. The DNA of the CDR3 is TGCGCCAGCAGCTCATCCACCGGGACTTTAAACAATTCACCCCTCCACTTT. Its protein is CASSSSTGTLNNSPLHF.

This clone was seen many times. J is TRBJ1-2 and V is TRBV10-3, with TRBD1 matching 9 bases. The CDR3 contains 16 residues. V lost 3 bases, J lost 8 bases, and 13 bases stayed unmatched. Germline V gene lookup returns CDR1 ENHRY and CDR2 SYGVKD. CDR3 in amino acids: CAISEQTGTGRYGYTF. The CDR3 DNA is TGTGCCATCAGTGAACAAACCGGGACAGGGAGATACGGCTACACCTTC.

This clone has a handful of counts. The genes are TRBV3-1 (or the pseudogene TRBV3-2) and TRBJ2-3; 14 nucleotides align to TRBD2. CDR3 length equals 16 residues. J gave up 5 bases and V 2 bases, and 3 bases lay outside the gene matches. Per the germline V gene, CDR1 is LGHDT and CDR2 is YNNKEL (reference sequence). CDR3: CASSQFGLAGGDTQYF. In DNA form, the CDR3 reads TGTGCCAGCAGCCAATTCGGACTAGCGGGGGGAGATACGCAGTATTTT.

The chain employs TRBV6-2 or TRBV6-3 and TRBJ1-6; 7 positions match TRBD1. In germline, CDR1 is MNHEY, CDR2 SVGEGT. CDR3 size: 14 residues. The V and J ends lost 2 bases and 10 bases, in that order; junction bases with no gene match: 5. The CDR3 bases are TGTGCCAGCAGTTACCAGACAGGGTACTCACCCCTCCACTTT. Translating it yields CASSYQTGYSPLHF.

This chain joins TRBV12-3 or TRBV12-4 and TRBJ1-1, with D uncertain. Trimming left V 10 bases short and J 4 bases short, with 16 bases between. The CDR3 runs to 13 residues. The CDR3 here is CAIPGWRSTEAFF. The CDR3, as DNA: TGTGCCATCCCCGGGTGGCGTAGCACTGAAGCTTTCTTT.

This clone was recorded many times. V is TRBV7-2 and J is TRBJ1-2; 8 bases fit TRBD1. This CDR3 spans 14 amino acids. V shed 5 bases, J shed 8 bases, and the junction held 10 bases outside the gene matches. The germline V gene has CDR1 SGHTA and CDR2 FQGNSA. CDR3 sequence reads: CASSKKTGGIGYTF. The DNA of the CDR3 is TGTGCCAGCAGCAAAAAAACAGGGGGAATAGGCTACACCTTC.

V gene TRBV5-5 combines with J gene TRBJ2-2; weak D call: TRBD1 (5 bases). The germline V gene encodes CDR1 SGHKS and CDR2 YYEKEE (reference sequence). The V end lost 4 bases, the J end lost 7 bases, and 14 bases lay between the germline ends. The CDR3 loop spans 14 amino acids. CDR3 in DNA: TGTGCCAGCAGCGCCGAACCAGGGATCGGGGAGCTGTTTTTT. Protein product: CASSAEPGIGELFF. The variable domain in full, completed from reference TRBV5-5 and TRBJ2-2, reads DAGVTQSPTHLIKTRGQQVTLRCSPISGHKSVSWYQQVLGQGPQFIFQYYEKEERGRGNFPDRFSARQFPNYSSELNVNALLLGDSALYLCASSAEPGIGELFFGEGSRLTVL.

V usage is TRBV7-2 and J usage is TRBJ1-2; D is unclear. This CDR3 is built from 13 residues. Germline assignment: CDR1 SGHTA and CDR2 FQGNSA. V lost 2 bases to trimming and J lost 0 bases, with 4 bases between them. In DNA form, the CDR3 reads TGTGCCAGCAGCTTAAGAGCTAACTATGGCTACACCTTC. This gives the protein CASSLRANYGYTF. The full variable domain, in which reference TRBV7-2 and TRBJ1-2 provide the parts outside the CDR3, is GAGVSQSPSNKVTEKGKDVELRCDPISGHTALYWYRQSLGQGLEFLIYFQGNSAPDKSGLPSDRFSAERTGGSVSTLTIQRTQQEDSAVYLCASSLRANYGYTFGSGTRLTVV.

The chain uses TRBV5-1 and TRBJ2-7, with TRBD1 as a possible D gene (6 bases). Germline V gene lookup returns CDR1 SGHRS and CDR2 YFSETQ. This CDR3 spans 13 amino acids. V lost 0 bases and J lost 6, with 10 bases in between. CDR3 loop: CASSLGAGAEQYF. The CDR3 DNA reads as TGCGCCAGCAGCTTGGGGGCAGGGGCCGAGCAGTACTTC.

This clone was counted only a few times. This sequence joins TRBV5-4 and TRBJ1-2; a weak D match, TRBD1 (5 bases). Germline CDR1 SGHNT, CDR2 YYREEE (reference sequence). This CDR3 has 13 residues. V lost 2 bases and J 7 bases, leaving 12 bases between the germline ends. This CDR3 reads CASSFDGARGYTF. DNA of the CDR3: TGTGCCAGCAGCTTCGATGGGGCGCGTGGCTACACCTTC.

This clone was seen a few times. The chain combines TRBV27 with TRBJ1-1; D uncertain. The CDR3 has 15 amino acids. V gave up 3 bases and J gave up 1 base, with 12 bases separating them. Per the germline V gene, CDR1 is MNHEY and CDR2 is SMNVEV (reference sequence). The CDR3 coding sequence is TGTGCCAGCAGTTTTGGGCCCTCAGGGAACACTGAAGCTTTCTTT. Residues: CASSFGPSGNTEAFF.

V is TRBV4-1 and J is TRBJ2-3, with 9 nucleotides matching TRBD1. Germline V gene lookup returns CDR1 MGHRA and CDR2 YSYEKL. This CDR3 is built from 16 residues. Trimming at V came to 2 bases and at J to 6 bases, leaving 9 bases not matched to a gene. CDR3 nucleotide sequence: TGCGCCAGCAGCCAACTAGGCCCGACAGGGGGTGATACGCAGTATTTT. The encoded protein is CASSQLGPTGGDTQYF.

This clone was recorded once. The chain is built from TRBV4-1 and TRBJ2-5, with 7 bases aligning to TRBD1. V trimming: 0 bases; J trimming: 4 bases; junction bases outside the gene matches: 8. The CDR3 is made up of 16 amino acids. CDR1 is MGHRA, CDR2 YSYEKL, per germline. DNA of the CDR3: TGCGCCAGCAGCCAAGATGGAAGAAGGGGGCGAGAGACCCAGTACTTC. This translates into CASSQDGRRGRETQYF.

This rearrangement joins TRBV7-2 to TRBJ1-5; D remains ambiguous. The CDR3 length is 15 residues. Germline loops: CDR1 SGHTA, CDR2 FQGNSA. V was clipped by 5 bases and J by 0 bases, with 11 bases between them. The CDR3 DNA is TGTGCCAGCAGCCCTTATTCGGGTAGCAATCAGCCCCAGCATTTT. This translates into CASSPYSGSNQPQHF.

The V call is TRBV5-4, the J call TRBJ1-2, with 9 positions matching TRBD1. The V segment lost 3 bases and the J segment 3 bases; nucleotides outside the gene matches: 3. Per the germline V gene, CDR1 is SGHNT and CDR2 is YYREEE (reference sequence). The CDR3 runs to 14 residues. The CDR3 reads CASSSRQGDYGYTF. The CDR3 DNA follows: TGTGCCAGCAGCTCCCGACAGGGGGACTATGGCTACACCTTC.

The CDR3 bases are TGTGCCAGCAGTACGCAGGAGGGCCCTCTTGGGAAGACCCAGTACTTC. This gives the protein CASSTQEGPLGKTQYF. V is TRBV6-9 and J is TRBJ2-5; a weak D match, TRBD2 (6 bases). From germline, CDR1 is MNHGY and CDR2 SVAAGI. The CDR3 is 16 residues long. V lost 5 bases and J 6 bases, leaving 22 bases between the germline ends.

The rearrangement uses TRBV7-9 and TRBJ2-3; D gene ambiguous. Germline assignment: CDR1 SEHNR and CDR2 FQNEAQ (reference sequence). The V gene lost 3 bases and the J gene lost 4 bases, with 11 bases spanning the gap. The CDR3 has 14 residues. The CDR3 DNA follows: TGTGCCAGCAGCTTTATGCAAGCCTCAGATACGCAGTATTTT. It is translated as CASSFMQASDTQYF.

V gene TRBV29-1 combines with J gene TRBJ2-7; 12 bases line up with TRBD2. Per the germline V gene, CDR1 is SQVTM and CDR2 is ANQGSEA. The junction had 4 bases not matched to a gene; V was cut back by 7 bases and J by 3 bases. This CDR3 region has 13 residues. The CDR3 region is CSGRLAGDYEQYF. The DNA for the CDR3 is TGCAGCGGACGACTAGCGGGGGACTACGAGCAGTACTTC.

In the case of this clone: This sample also contains other DNA sequences that code for the same CDR3. The chain recombines TRBV19 with TRBJ1-5; D is ambiguous. The germline V gene encodes CDR1 LNHDA and CDR2 SQIVND (reference sequence). This CDR3 spans 13 amino acids. Trimming shortened V by 3 bases and J by 7 bases, and 10 bases separated the two germline ends. This chain's CDR3 is CASSMRGPQPQHF. In DNA form, the CDR3 reads TGTGCCAGTAGTATGAGAGGCCCACAGCCCCAGCATTTT.

This chain links TRBV5-5 with TRBJ1-2, with D possibly TRBD1 on 6 matching bases. The CDR3 is 15 residues long. Germline V gene data show CDR1 as SGHKS and CDR2 as YYEKEE (reference sequence). The V gene lost 2 bases and the J gene lost 0 bases, with 11 bases spanning the gap. CDR3 sequence reads: CASSFQGIANYGYTF. CDR3 nucleotide sequence: TGTGCCAGCAGCTTTCAGGGGATTGCTAACTATGGCTACACCTTC.